This section outlines one TCR beta chain sequence together with its context. CDR3 length: 14 residues. CDR1 is MDHEN, CDR2 SYDVKM, per germline. The V end lost 6 bases, the J end lost 1 base, and 9 bases lay between the germline ends. This entry belongs to a study of cytomegalovirus exposure and HLA in healthy donors. Repertoires were generated with immunoSEQ multiplex PCR, while TCRdb's copy carries only in-frame clones and drops some. Seen here are some 78,000 clones, 90% to 96% observed once, and the top ten hold around 1.6%. The TCR was taken from a man between 18 and 35 years old in good health and CMV-seropositive. The chain links TRBV28 to TRBJ2-2; D is possibly TRBD1 (6 bases). The sequenced sample consisted of PBMCs. In nucleotides, the CDR3 is TGTGCCAGCAGGACAGGTCAGAACACCGGGGAGCTGTTTTTT. Translated, it gives CASRTGQNTGELFF. The full variable domain, with the rest looked up from reference TRBV28 and TRBJ2-2, is DVKVTQSSRYLVKRTGEKVFLECVQDMDHENMFWYRQDPGLGLRLIYFSYDVKMKEKGDIPEGYSVSREKKERFSLILESASTNQTSMYLCASRTGQNTGELFFGEGSRLTVL.